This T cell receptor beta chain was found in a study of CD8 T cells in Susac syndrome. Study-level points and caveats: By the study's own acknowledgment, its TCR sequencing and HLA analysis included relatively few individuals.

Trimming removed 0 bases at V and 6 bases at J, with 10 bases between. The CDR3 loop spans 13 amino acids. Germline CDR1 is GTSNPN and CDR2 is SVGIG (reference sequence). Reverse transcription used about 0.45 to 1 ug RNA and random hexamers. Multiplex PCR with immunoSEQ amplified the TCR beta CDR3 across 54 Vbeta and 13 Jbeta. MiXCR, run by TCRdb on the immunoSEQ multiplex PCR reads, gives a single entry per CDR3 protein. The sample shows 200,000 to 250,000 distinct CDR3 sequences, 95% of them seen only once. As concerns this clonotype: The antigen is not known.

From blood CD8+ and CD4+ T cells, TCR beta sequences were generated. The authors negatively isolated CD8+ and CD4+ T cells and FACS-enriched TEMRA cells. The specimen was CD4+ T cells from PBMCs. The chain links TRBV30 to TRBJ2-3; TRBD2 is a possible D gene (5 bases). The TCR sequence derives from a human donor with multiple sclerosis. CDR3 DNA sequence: TGTGCCTGGAGTGTGAGGCCGGGGGATACGCAGTATTTT. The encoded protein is CAWSVRPGDTQYF. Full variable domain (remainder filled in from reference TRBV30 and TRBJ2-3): SQTIHQWPATLVQPVGSPLSLECTVEGTSNPNLYWYRQAAGRGLQLLFYSVGIGQISSEVPQNLSASRPQDRQFILSSKKLLLSDSGFYLCAWSVRPGDTQYFGPGTRLTVL.